These T cell receptor beta chains were read from a single sample in a study of OX40 agonist ivuxolimab in advanced cancers. The repertoire was sequenced with immunoSEQ multiplex PCR; TCRdb's copy has only in-frame clones and lacks some. Among approximately 64,000 clones listed, about 88% were seen once. Material: CD4+ or CD8+ T cells sorted from blood, obtained in a trial of the OX40 agonist ivuxolimab. The receptors were gathered from an adult with an advanced solid tumor such as melanoma, head and neck, liver or kidney cancer. CDR3s include the opening cysteine and the closing phenylalanine or tryptophan. The order of the fields is V gene, J gene, D gene, clone size, CDR3 DNA, CDR3 protein. The D gene is left open where the match is weak. A clone size is listed for some rows: how often the clone was seen (once, few, many), or a class if it is expanded.

TRBV5-1	TRBJ1-1	-	-	TGCGCCAGCAGCCCCGGGGGGAGGACTGAAGCTTTCTTT	CASSPGGRTEAFF
TRBV28	TRBJ1-1	-	-	TGTGCCAGCAGTTTAATTCGGCCGAACACTGAAGCTTTCTTT	CASSLIRPNTEAFF
TRBV7-3	TRBJ2-7	TRBD2	few	TGTGCCAGCAGCCCCCTCCCGGGAGGAAGATACGAGCAGTACTTC	CASSPLPGGRYEQYF
TRBV29-1	TRBJ2-3	TRBD2	once	TGCAGCGCCGCCCGTGGGACTAGCGGGAGGATGGCAGATACGCAGTATTTT	CSAARGTSGRMADTQYF
TRBV5-8	TRBJ2-7	-	-	TGTGCCAGCAGCTTGGGACAGGGCGACGGGAGTCACGAGCAGTACTTC	CASSLGQGDGSHEQYF
TRBV7-2	TRBJ2-3	-	-	TGTGCCACCGATACAGGCCCCACAGATACGCAGTATTTT	CATDTGPTDTQYF
TRBV6-1	TRBJ1-5	-	-	TGTGCCAGCAGGAGGACAGCCTCCAATCAGCCCCAGCATTTT	CASRRTASNQPQHF
TRBV25-1	TRBJ1-2	-	-	TGTGCCAGCCGAGACGGGCGGAATGGCTACACCTTC	CASRDGRNGYTF
TRBV18	TRBJ2-1	-	-	TGTGCCAGCTCACTCTCGGGCGACAATGAGCAGTTCTTC	CASSLSGDNEQFF
TRBV28	TRBJ1-1	-	-	TGTGCCAGCAGTACTAGGACAGTATTGAACACTGAAGCTTTCTTT	CASSTRTVLNTEAFF
TRBV7-3	TRBJ2-1	TRBD1	-	TGTGCCAGCAGCACACAGGACAGGGGGCACTCCAATGAGCAGTTCTTC	CASSTQDRGHSNEQFF
TRBV29-1	TRBJ2-1	-	-	TGCAGCGCCACAAGTGGTTCCTCCTACAATGAGCAGTTCTTC	CSATSGSSYNEQFF
TRBV6-1	TRBJ1-1	-	-	TGTGCCAGCAGTCTCGACGGATTGAACACTGAAGCTTTCTTT	CASSLDGLNTEAFF
TRBV30	TRBJ1-2	-	-	TGTGCCTGGGCAGAGAGGGACTATGGAGGCTACACCTTC	CAWAERDYGGYTF
TRBV19	TRBJ1-1	-	-	TGTGCCAGTAATACCGACTCCTTGGGGGGAAACACTGAAGCTTTCTTT	CASNTDSLGGNTEAFF
TRBV6-1	TRBJ1-5	-	once	TGTGCCAGCAGGGATGGGGGGGGCCGCATTCCCCAGCATTTT	CASRDGGGRIPQHF
TRBV7-2	TRBJ2-1	TRBD1	-	TGTGCCAGCAGTCGTGACAGGGTTGGCAATGAGCAGTTCTTC	CASSRDRVGNEQFF
TRBV30	TRBJ2-1	-	-	TGTGCCTATTCCATGGGACGGAACAATGAGCAGTTCTTC	CAYSMGRNNEQFF
TRBV27	TRBJ2-3	TRBD2	once	TGTGCCAGCAGTTTACAGACTAGCGTGAGCATAGATACGCAGTATTTT	CASSLQTSVSIDTQYF
TRBV6-5	TRBJ2-2	-	-	TGTGCCAGCAGTCAGGGCACCGGGGAGCTGTTTTTT	CASSQGTGELFF
TRBV28	TRBJ1-1	-	-	TGTGCCAGCAGCTCCTCGAACACTGAAGCTTTCTTT	CASSSSNTEAFF
TRBV4-1	TRBJ2-3	TRBD1	-	TGCGCCAGCAGCCCTTCGGCCTTTATGGGACAGGGGAGAGATACGCAGTATTTT	CASSPSAFMGQGRDTQYF
TRBV4-1	TRBJ2-3	-	few	TGCGCCAGCAGCCAGGGCCATACGGATACGCAGTATTTT	CASSQGHTDTQYF
TRBV7-2	TRBJ2-5	TRBD1	-	TGTGCCAGCAGCATAGACAGGGGTTCGCCGCAGTACTTC	CASSIDRGSPQYF
TRBV18	TRBJ1-2	-	-	TGTGCCAGCTCACCAGGTGCCAGGGGACGAGCTAACTATGGCTACACCTTC	CASSPGARGRANYGYTF
TRBV10-3	TRBJ2-3	-	-	TGTGCCATCAGTGAGTCGGGAGATACGCAGTATTTT	CAISESGDTQYF
TRBV4-1	TRBJ1-5	-	-	TGCGCCAGCAGCCAAGATCCTATAAGGGGCAATCAGCCCCAGCATTTT	CASSQDPIRGNQPQHF
TRBV9	TRBJ2-1	-	-	TGTGCCAGCAGCGTAGATTTGGGTGAGCAGTTCTTC	CASSVDLGEQFF
TRBV6-5	TRBJ2-1	TRBD2	-	TGTGCCAGCGGGGGGACTAGCGGGATATACAATGAGCAGTTCTTC	CASGGTSGIYNEQFF
TRBV9	TRBJ1-3	-	-	TGTGCCAGCAGCGTAGTCCCCGACGGTGGAAACACCATATATTTT	CASSVVPDGGNTIYF
TRBV11-2	TRBJ2-7	TRBD2	once	TGTGCCAGCAGCCGGGGGGGTGAGCTGGACTACGAGCAGTACTTC	CASSRGGELDYEQYF
TRBV11-2	TRBJ2-1	TRBD1	-	TGTGCCAGCAGCAGAACAGGGGCCGAGTCCAATGAGCAGTTCTTC	CASSRTGAESNEQFF
TRBV5-4	TRBJ2-3	-	once	TGTGCCAGCAGCTTGCCCTCCGGGGGACGAAGCACAGATACGCAGTATTTT	CASSLPSGGRSTDTQYF
TRBV28	TRBJ2-2	TRBD1	once	TGTGCCAGCAGTAAGACAGGGACCGGGGAGCTGTTTTTT	CASSKTGTGELFF
TRBV29-1	TRBJ2-5	-	once	TGCAGCGTTGAAGTTCAAGAGACCCAGTACTTC	CSVEVQETQYF
TRBV27	TRBJ2-3	-	-	TGTGCCAGCAGCTCCTATGGCGATACGCAGTATTTT	CASSSYGDTQYF
TRBV5-8	TRBJ2-1	-	-	TGTGCCAGCAGATTAAGCGGCAGTACCTACAATGAGCAGTTCTTC	CASRLSGSTYNEQFF
TRBV28	TRBJ2-6	-	-	TGTGCCAGCACCTTAAGGACTTCGGCCAACGTCCTGACTTTC	CASTLRTSANVLTF
TRBV5-1	TRBJ2-7	TRBD2	-	TGCGCCAGCAGCTTAGCTAGCGGGACCTACGAGCAGTACTTC	CASSLASGTYEQYF
TRBV7-2	TRBJ1-5	-	few	TGTGCCAGCAGCTTAGATCCCAATCAGCCCCAGCATTTT	CASSLDPNQPQHF
TRBV2	TRBJ2-1	TRBD2	few	TGTGCCAGCAGGGGATTTGTAAGACTAGCGGGAGGAAACAATGAGCAGTTCTTC	CASRGFVRLAGGNNEQFF
TRBV19	TRBJ2-3	-	-	TGTGCCAGTAGTAGACGAATCCCTTCAGGTCGCCCCACAGATACGCAGTATTTT	CASSRRIPSGRPTDTQYF
TRBV15	TRBJ1-2	-	-	TGTGCCACCTCCCCTATAATCGGTCGTGGCTACACCTTC	CATSPIIGRGYTF
TRBV28	TRBJ1-5	-	-	TGTGCCAGCAGCAGGGACAATAGCAATCAGCCCCAGCATTTT	CASSRDNSNQPQHF
TRBV28	TRBJ2-7	-	-	TGTGCCAGCAGGGGGAGGAGGACCTCCTACGAGCAGTACTTC	CASRGRRTSYEQYF
TRBV27	TRBJ2-5	-	-	TGTGCCAGCAGTTCCCGACTGGAAGAGACCCAGTACTTC	CASSSRLEETQYF
TRBV5-8	TRBJ1-5	-	-	TGTGCCAGCAGCTTGCTAGGGCCCCAGCATTTT	CASSLLGPQHF
TRBV29-1	TRBJ2-3	-	-	TGCAGCACTACCCCAAGGGGTGAGCCGCAGTATTTT	CSTTPRGEPQYF
TRBV5-1	TRBJ1-5	-	few	TGCGCCAGCAGCGTGGACGGCTATAGCAATCAGCCCCAGCATTTT	CASSVDGYSNQPQHF
TRBV7-9	TRBJ2-2	TRBD1	few	TGTGCCAGCAAGGGACAGGGGGCATGGTGGACCGGGGAGCTGTTTTTT	CASKGQGAWWTGELFF
TRBV7-9	TRBJ2-4	-	-	TGTGCCAGCAGCTTAGACAGGTCCCCCCAACGGAACATTCAGTACTTC	CASSLDRSPQRNIQYF
TRBV28	TRBJ1-2	TRBD1	-	TGTGCCAGCAGTCCTCCGGGACAGGGAGGCTATGGCTACACCTTC	CASSPPGQGGYGYTF
TRBV5-1	TRBJ2-2	-	-	TGCGCCAGCAGTATACAGGGTTCGAACACCGGGGAGCTGTTTTTT	CASSIQGSNTGELFF
TRBV5-1	TRBJ1-4	-	-	TGCGCCAGCAGCTTGTTACAGGGAGGCGCAACTAATGAAAAACTGTTTTTT	CASSLLQGGATNEKLFF
TRBV19	TRBJ2-5	TRBD1	-	TGTGCCAGTAGTTCAGGGGGTTCCTTCTACGAGACCCAGTACTTC	CASSSGGSFYETQYF
TRBV10-3	TRBJ1-6	TRBD1	-	TGTGCCATCAGTGGGACAGGGTTAGGTGCGGCAAGCTCACCCCTCCACTTT	CAISGTGLGAASSPLHF
TRBV7-9	TRBJ1-3	-	few	TGTGCCAGCAGCTTAGCTCTGGGTCCCATATATTTT	CASSLALGPIYF